This TCR beta chain came from a study of T cell repertoires in cytomegalovirus infection. Study details: Evidence of both CMV infection and a matching HLA type came from public TCR beta signatures.

Trimming took 6 bases from V and 0 from J, leaving 8 bases between them. Germline loops: CDR1 MNHNS, CDR2 SASEGT. CDR3 length: 13 amino acids. This clonotype has ten or more counts. Its target is not known. TCRdb recomputed calls from the reads with MiXCR, one row per CDR3 protein. The sample consists of approximately 1,000,000 distinct CDR3 sequences, 31% of them appearing once. The chain couples TRBV6-1 to TRBJ1-1; D gene unclear. The source material was cultured CD8+ T cells from PBMCs, sampled from culture after CMV antigen stimulation. The clonotype was recovered from a human donor in good health (CMV status not recorded). Some clones in this sample may be carry-over from other donors' samples. The CDR3 sequence is CASRESLNTEAFF. The CDR3 nucleotides are TGTGCCAGCAGAGAGAGTTTGAACACTGAAGCTTTCTTT.